This T cell receptor (beta chain) was found in a study of cytomegalovirus exposure and HLA in healthy donors. Findings and limits, study-wide: Published work reported that the classifier diagnosed cytomegalovirus status with high specificity and sensitivity.

As for this clone: Its target is not known.

V was cut by 7 bases and J by 4 bases, with 13 bases left in between. CDR1 is MNHNS, CDR2 SASEGT, per germline. This CDR3 is 14 amino acids long. Profiling relied on immunoSEQ multiplex PCR, and the TCRdb table lists in-frame clones only, not all of them. The sample has about 360,000 clones, 80% to 90% seen once. Sequencing used PBMCs. V and J are TRBV6-1 and TRBJ2-2; maybe TRBD1 (5 bases). This clonotype was obtained from a woman aged 18-30 years in good health and CMV-seronegative. The CDR3 loop is CASNWGWGTGELFF. In DNA, the CDR3 is TGTGCCAGCAACTGGGGCTGGGGCACCGGGGAGCTGTTTTTT.